This TCR beta chain stems from a study of blood T cells in healthy people across ages. Germline CDR1 MGHRA, CDR2 YSYEKL. Trimming took off 8 bases at V and 0 bases at J, with 14 bases between the two ends. This CDR3 spans 15 amino acids. This clonotype came up many times. Next came a second PCR, run for about 7 to 12 cycles, which used a sample-barcoded 5' primer along with a J-beta primer mix. TCRdb used MiXCR to reprocess the 5' RACE reads, holding one entry per CDR3 protein. Among around 1.5 million distinct CDR3 sequences listed, roughly 32% were seen once. The sequence was obtained from a woman aged 30 to 39 in good health. Sequences were obtained from blood. The genes are TRBV4-1 and TRBJ2-4; D may be TRBD1 (6 bases). This chain's CDR3 is CASQQGVLAKNIQYF. In DNA form, the CDR3 reads TGCGCCAGCCAACAGGGCGTGTTAGCCAAAAACATTCAGTACTTC.